The 23 T cell receptor beta chains in this list originate from one sample, sequenced in a study of molecular identifiers for immune sequencing clone quantification. TCRdb reprocessed the PCR reads via MiXCR and lists one record per CDR3 protein. In the table there are 75,000 to 100,000 distinct CDR3 sequences, around 19% of which are singletons. Sequencing input: naive CD8+ T cells from blood, with Jurkat cell RNA spiked in. Indicated subset: FACS-sorted CD8+CD4-CCR7+CD45RA+ naive T cells. The receptors stem from a human donor in good health. Some libraries in this study had Jurkat cell RNA spiked in.

The sample holds a few counts of this clonotype. This chain uses TRBV18 with TRBJ1-1; unclear D gene. This CDR3 contains 13 residues. Germline loops: CDR1 KGHSH, CDR2 LQKENI. V lost 3 bases and J 1 base, leaving 6 bases between the germline ends. CDR3 nucleotides: TGTGCCAGCTCACCCACAAGGAACACTGAAGCTTTCTTT. Translation gives CASSPTRNTEAFF.

For this clonotype: This sequence may be a read error, since a much larger clone differs from it by one base. J is TRBJ2-2 and V is TRBV24-1; TRBD1 matches at 7 bases. The CDR3 consists of 13 residues. CDR1 KGHDR and CDR2 SFDVKD come from the germline V gene. CDR3: CATSSQGTGEPFF. CDR3 nucleotides: TGTGCCACCAGCTCACAGGGGACCGGGGAGCCGTTTTTT.

This clonotype was counted only a few times. This may come from a read error, since a much larger clone is one base off. V usage is TRBV9 and J usage is TRBJ1-2, with TRBD1 matching 8 bases. Per germline, CDR1 SGDLS and CDR2 YYNGEE. The V and J ends lost 1 base and 4 bases, in that order; junction bases with no gene match: 6. This CDR3 has 15 residues. CDR3 protein: CASSVTGTGGYGYTF. The CDR3 coding sequence is TGTGCCAGCAGCGTAACAGGGACAGGCGGCTATGGCTACACCTTC.

A remark on this clonotype: A much more abundant neighbour one base away suggests this may be a read error. The chain links TRBV4-3 to TRBJ2-3, with 10 nucleotides matching TRBD2. Germline CDR1 LGHNA, CDR2 YSLEER. The CDR3 has 17 amino acids. After removal of 1 base from V and 4 bases from J, the junction contained 8 bases not matched to a gene. CDR3 region: CASSQAVASGSADTQYF. The CDR3 DNA follows: TGCGCCAGCAGCCAAGCTGTTGCTAGCGGGAGCGCAGATACGCAGTATTTT.

This clonotype was seen repeatedly, ten times or more. The rearrangement links TRBV3-1 to TRBJ2-5; 13 positions agree with TRBD2. The CDR3 covers 20 residues. Losses at the gene ends were 4 bases for V and 2 bases for J; bases not matched to a gene: 16. Per the germline V gene, CDR1 is LGHDT and CDR2 is YNNKEL (reference sequence). The CDR3: CASSLTRSGLAGTKQETQYF. In nucleotides, the CDR3 is TGTGCCAGCAGCCTTACGCGGTCGGGACTAGCGGGGACTAAGCAAGAGACCCAGTACTTC.

This clonotype was observed many times. This sequence joins TRBV19 and TRBJ2-7, with D possibly matching TRBD2 (6 bases). CDR3 length: 16 amino acids. Looked up from germline, CDR1 is LNHDA and CDR2 is SQIVND (reference sequence). Trimming took 5 bases from V and 0 from J, leaving 17 bases between them. DNA for the CDR3: TGTGCCAGTAGTGCGACCCGGGACTCGCTCTCCTACGAGCAGTACTTC. Translated: CASSATRDSLSYEQYF.

At least ten counts were recorded for this clonotype. This rearrangement joins TRBV4-2 to TRBJ2-7; 14 bases agree with TRBD2. Per germline, CDR1 LGHNA and CDR2 YNFKEQ. The ends lost 2 bases at V and 3 bases at J; junction bases unmatched: 9. This CDR3 is 18 amino acids long. The CDR3 DNA follows: TGTGCCAGCAGCCAACCCGGGACTAGCGGGAGTGGTGGCTACGAGCAGTACTTC. Protein: CASSQPGTSGSGGYEQYF.

In the case of this clonotype: A much more abundant neighbour one base away suggests this may be a read error. V is TRBV19 and J is TRBJ2-7; TRBD2 matches 7 bases. The CDR3 has 15 residues. The germline V gene has CDR1 LNHDA and CDR2 SQIVND (reference sequence). The CDR3 DNA follows: TGTGCCAGTAGTAACGGACTAGGAGTCCTCTACGAGCTGTACTTC. Translation gives CASSNGLGVLYELYF. Full variable domain (outside the CDR3, taken from reference TRBV19 and TRBJ2-7): DGGITQSPKYLFRKEGQNVTLSCEQNLNHDAMYWYRQDPGQGLRLIYYSQIVNDFQKGDIAEGYSVSREKKESFPLTVTSAQKNPTAFYLCASSNGLGVLYELYFGPGTRLTVT.

This clonotype was counted many times. The chain links TRBV9 to TRBJ2-2, with TRBD2 identical over 7 bases. Germline V gives CDR1 SGDLS, CDR2 YYNGEE. The CDR3 is 16 amino acids. V dropped 3 bases and J dropped 1; count of bases not matched to a gene: 6. The CDR3 reads CASSARTRQNTGELFF. CDR3 DNA: TGTGCCAGCAGCGCCCGGACTAGACAGAACACCGGGGAGCTGTTTTTT.

This clonotype was counted at least ten times. In nucleotides, the CDR3 is TGTGCCAGCAGCCAAGATCGTGGGGTCGGCCGGTACACTGAAGCTTTCTTT. This gives the protein CASSQDRGVGRYTEAFF. The rearrangement uses TRBV3-1 and TRBJ1-1; no firm D call. The V gene's germline CDR1 is LGHDT and CDR2 YNNKEL (reference sequence). This CDR3 is built from 17 residues. Trimming pared 0 bases from V and 3 bases from J, leaving 17 bases between.

Ten or more counts support this clonotype. J is TRBJ2-2 and V is TRBV24-1, with D uncertain. V lost 3 bases and J lost 3, with 13 bases in between. Germline-derived CDR1 and CDR2 are KGHDR and SFDVKD. The CDR3 totals 16 residues. CDR3 protein: CATSDTPYGYTGELFF. CDR3 nucleotide sequence: TGTGCCACCAGTGATACCCCTTATGGTTACACCGGGGAGCTGTTTTTT.

This clonotype has only a few counts. V usage is TRBV13 and J usage is TRBJ2-3, with D hard to call. V lost 1 base, J lost 2 bases, and 7 bases lay in between. CDR1 PRHDT and CDR2 FYEKMQ come from the germline V gene (reference sequence). The CDR3 sequence is 14 residues long. CDR3 nucleotide sequence: TGTGCCAGCAGCTTAGTACCCCTCACAGATACGCAGTATTTT. It translates to CASSLVPLTDTQYF.

This clonotype was seen at least ten times. This chain uses TRBV27 with TRBJ2-3; 9 bases line up with TRBD2. This CDR3 comprises 17 residues. The germline CDR1 and CDR2 sequences are MNHEY and SMNVEV (reference sequence). V lost 5 bases to trimming and J lost 0 bases; unmatched junction nucleotides: 9. In DNA, the CDR3 is TGTGCCAGCAGTACGAACAGCGGGGGGTCTAGCACAGATACGCAGTATTTT. Its translation: CASSTNSGGSSTDTQYF.

This clonotype was recorded only once. The genes are TRBV5-1 and TRBJ2-3, with 11 bases lining up with TRBD2. There are 18 residues in the CDR3. J gave up 0 bases and V 2 bases, and 8 bases lay outside the gene matches. The germline CDR1 and CDR2 sequences are SGHRS and YFSETQ. The CDR3 region is CASSFQIAGGPSTDTQYF. Here the CDR3 DNA reads TGCGCCAGCAGCTTTCAGATAGCGGGAGGGCCCAGCACAGATACGCAGTATTTT.

This clonotype was recorded at least ten times. This chain links TRBV12-3 or TRBV12-4 with TRBJ2-3; D might be TRBD2 (5 bases). The CDR3 covers 14 residues. V lost 3 bases, J lost 6 bases, and 13 bases lay in between. CDR3 sequence (DNA): TGTGCCAGCAGTTTTCTGCCGGGCGGGGATACGCAGTATTTT. This gives the protein CASSFLPGGDTQYF.

In regard to this clonotype: This may be a read error, as it is one base from a much larger clone. The rearrangement uses TRBV7-9 and TRBJ1-1; 9 bases fit TRBD1. Germline CDR1 SEHNR, CDR2 FQNEAQ (reference sequence). The CDR3 contains 17 residues. The CDR3 coding sequence is TGTGCCAGCAGCTTAGTGGGGACAGGGCCTAGGGACACTGGAGCTTTCTTT. It translates to CASSLVGTGPRDTGAFF.

This clonotype has at least ten counts. This sequence joins TRBV4-1 and TRBJ2-5; 11 bases are shared with TRBD2. The CDR3 contains 17 residues. The germline CDR1 and CDR2 sequences are MGHRA and YSYEKL. J gave up 4 bases and V 1 base, and 8 bases lay outside the gene matches. CDR3 sequence reads: CASSQGISGGVGETQYF. Written as DNA, the CDR3 is TGCGCCAGCAGCCAAGGAATTAGCGGGGGGGTGGGAGAGACCCAGTACTTC.

The rearrangement uses TRBV7-2 and TRBJ2-3; the D is unclear. V lost 6 bases, J lost 3 bases, and 7 bases lay in between. Germline V gene data show CDR1 as SGHTA and CDR2 as FQGNSA. This CDR3 has 12 amino acids. The CDR3 is CASRTLTDTQYF. The CDR3 DNA reads as TGTGCCAGCAGGACCTTGACAGATACGCAGTATTTT.

The sample holds many counts of this clonotype. This rearrangement joins TRBV19 to TRBJ2-1; no clear D gene. The CDR3 runs to 16 residues. Trimming cost V 2 bases and J 7 bases, with 18 bases left between them. From germline, CDR1 is LNHDA and CDR2 SQIVND (reference sequence). The CDR3 DNA is TGTGCCAGTAGTATATCGGCCCCCCCTTTAGGGAATGAGCAGTTCTTC. Translation: CASSISAPPLGNEQFF.

This clonotype was picked up many times. The chain carries TRBV29-1 and TRBJ2-5; TRBD2 matches at 7 bases. The junction had 3 bases not matched to a gene; V was cut back by 3 bases and J by 5 bases. CDR1 and CDR2 (germline): SQVTM, ANQGSEA. CDR3 length equals 12 residues. The chain's CDR3 is CSVEGGTETQYF. CDR3 nucleotide sequence: TGCAGCGTTGAGGGAGGGACCGAGACCCAGTACTTC.

This clonotype showed up many times. The chain recombines TRBV19 with TRBJ1-5; D gene ambiguous. The CDR3 has 15 amino acids. Germline assignment: CDR1 LNHDA and CDR2 SQIVND (reference sequence). Trimming cost V 3 bases and J 0 bases, with 9 bases left between them. The CDR3 reads CASSMGSFSNQPQHF. CDR3 sequence (DNA): TGTGCCAGTAGTATGGGCAGTTTTAGCAATCAGCCCCAGCATTTT.

This clonotype showed up many times. The chain joins TRBV6-5 to TRBJ2-7; TRBD1 aligns across 10 bases. The germline gives CDR1 MNHEY, CDR2 SVGAGI. The CDR3 has 15 amino acids. Trimming cost V 4 bases and J 2 bases; bases outside gene matches: 5. The DNA for the CDR3 is TGTGCCAGCAGTTTATCCGGGACAGGGGCCTACGAGCAGTACTTC. Translated, it gives CASSLSGTGAYEQYF.

Worth noting for this clonotype: A much larger clone sits a single nucleotide away, making a read error possible. No conserved phenylalanine or tryptophan is present at the end of the CDR3, so a read error is the likely explanation. The genes are TRBV12-3 or TRBV12-4 and TRBJ2-7; D perhaps matches TRBD1 (5 bases). V was cut by 4 bases and J by 9 bases, with 10 bases left in between. CDR3 length: 11 residues. CDR3 coding DNA: TGTGCCAGCAGTTCCCCTAGGGGGCAGTACCTC. Translating it yields CASSSPRGQYL.